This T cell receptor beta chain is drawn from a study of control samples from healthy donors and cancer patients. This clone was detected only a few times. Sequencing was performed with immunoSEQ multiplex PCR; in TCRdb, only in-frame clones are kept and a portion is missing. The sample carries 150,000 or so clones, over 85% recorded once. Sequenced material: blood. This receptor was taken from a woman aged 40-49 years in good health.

The CDR3 DNA sequence: TGCGCCAGCAGCCAATGGACTTTCTCTGGGGCCAACGTCCTGACTTTC. It translates to CASSQWTFSGANVLTF. V is TRBV4-3 and J is TRBJ2-6, with D possibly being TRBD2 (5 bases). The V end lost 2 bases, the J end lost 0 bases, and 8 bases lay between the germline ends. Germline CDR1 is LGHNA and CDR2 is YSLEER. The CDR3 is made up of 16 amino acids.